This T cell receptor (beta chain) was recorded in a study of T-cell reconstitution after alpha-beta-depleted transplantation in children (dated by TCRdb to between 2015 and 2016). Study-wide context: The study quantitatively tracked T-cell immune reconstitution after TCRalphabeta/CD19-depleted allogeneic hematopoietic cell transplantation in children using TCR repertoire profiling.

The CDR3, cysteine through phenylalanine, is 14 amino acids long. Only the CDR3 part of the read is kept: 42 bases, read in frame from the first base. The V and J ends are trimmed by 2 bases and 4 bases, leaving 9 bases between them. Paper-wide results and their limitations: Apparently early alphabetaT-cell count recovery about two months after transplant reportedly relied on only several hundred rapidly expanded clones derived from non-depleted graft cells. The frequencies of hyperexpanded clones fell over the following months, and after one year, T-cell counts and TCRbeta diversity were mostly attributed to newly produced T cells. In some patients, the high TCRbeta diversity seen at day 60 was put down to recipient T cells and intrathymic progenitors that had survived conditioning.

Library generation was performed with PCR. Data came from an Illumina HiSeq 2500. TCR libraries were prepared with molecular barcoding, using unique molecular identifiers to normalize TCRbeta repertoire quantification. Using fastp trimming at Q25 and MiXCR clonotype assembly, TCRdb reanalyzed the public sequencing data and kept in-frame beta chains. A single entry per CDR3 protein holds the most common genes and DNA from its merged rows. Across this sample there are 450,000 to 700,000 distinct CDR3 sequences, with 25% to 30% seen only once. About a third of the sample is in the top ten clones. This clonotype was observed a few times. The antigen it binds to is not known. Base qualities are not provided; no much larger clone lies one nucleotide away. The sample's treatment or condition, from its label and the paper: allogeneic hematopoietic cell transplantation with graft depleted of TCRalphabeta T cells and CD19 B cells. TCRalphabeta/CD19-depleted allogeneic hematopoietic cell grafts were given to the transplant recipients, all of whom were children.

This chain is built from TRBV12-3 or TRBV12-4 and TRBJ1-5; the D gene is unclear. This sample comprised PBMCs, obtained before TCRalphabeta/CD19-depleted stem cell transplant. The clonotype was recovered from a boy in the first two years of life with Wiskott-Aldrich syndrome, due to receive a stem cell transplant. The CDR3 sequence is CASSLTGWNQPQHF. In nucleotides, the sequence is TGTGCCAGCAGTTTAACGGGTTGGAATCAGCCCCAGCATTTT.